This TCR beta chain was profiled in a study of vaccination effects on CD4 cells after COVID-19. Study-wide background: Post-vaccine sampling occurred a median 72 days after the second dose.

CDR3 length equals 14 residues. In germline, CDR1 is SGHTA, CDR2 FQGTGA. V gave up 5 bases and J gave up 3 bases, with 11 bases separating them. Before sequencing, viral peptide pools were used by the ViraFEST assay to expand antigen-specific CD4+ T cells. Having been cultured for roughly 9 days, the cells underwent CD4+ T cell isolation. It was two doses of either the BNT162b2 or mRNA-1273 vaccine that participants received. With roughly 9.1 ug/ml peptides and about 10 IU/ml IL-2, some 2 million PBMC per well were cultured. Sequencing used immunoSEQ multiplex PCR; TCRdb keeps in-frame clones, though not all of them. The sample has under 40,000 clones; approximately 82% are singletons. In this sample, this clone turned up a few times. The antigen is undetermined.

The TCR was taken from a human donor who received a COVID-19 vaccine. Some clones in this sample may be carry-over from other donors' samples. The V call is TRBV7-3, the J call TRBJ1-5; TRBD1 is a possible D gene (6 bases). Sequences were derived from CD4+ T cells from PBMCs cultured with HCoV-NL63 spike peptides, sampled after COVID-19 vaccination. The CDR3 DNA follows: TGTGCCAGCAGCACCGGACAGTCCAATCAGCCCCAGCATTTT. Translation gives CASSTGQSNQPQHF.